This TCR beta chain was retrieved from a study of blood T cells in healthy people across ages. A second PCR, run for about 7 to 11 cycles, used a sample-barcoded 5' primer plus a J-beta primer mix. TCRdb passed the 5' RACE reads through MiXCR, listing each CDR3 protein once. This sample carries a few hundred thousand distinct CDR3 sequences, around 29% of them seen once, and the ten largest clones take approximately 28%. Samples each had at least 5 micrograms of total RNA extracted. General study results and limits: Estimates of diversity drawn from one million T cells were considered underestimates. Both naive CD4+ cell counts and diversity were greater in long-lived donors than in aged donors.

This clonotype was detected only a few times. Antigen unknown. Sequencing input: blood. The clonotype was recovered from a woman between 65 and 79 years old in good health.

CDR3 protein: CASSTGQGAYEQYF. CDR3 DNA sequence: TGCGCCAGCAGCACGGGACAGGGGGCCTACGAGCAGTACTTC. The chain has TRBV5-1 and TRBJ2-7; 11 bases align to TRBD1. J was trimmed by 2 bases and V by 4 bases; bases with no gene match: 2. The CDR3 has 14 amino acids. The germline V gene has CDR1 SGHRS and CDR2 YFSETQ.